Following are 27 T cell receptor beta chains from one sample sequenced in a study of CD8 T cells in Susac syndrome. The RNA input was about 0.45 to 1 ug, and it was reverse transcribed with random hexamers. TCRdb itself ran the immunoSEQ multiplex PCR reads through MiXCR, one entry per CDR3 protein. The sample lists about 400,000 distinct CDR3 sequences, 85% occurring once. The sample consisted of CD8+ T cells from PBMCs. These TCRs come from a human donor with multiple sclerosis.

The CDR3 DNA is TGTGCCAGCAGTGAAGAAGAGGACAGGTCCACGAGTGAGCAGTTCTTC. It yields the protein CASSEEEDRSTSEQFF. The V call is TRBV6-1, the J call TRBJ2-1, with 7 bases aligning to TRBD1. The CDR3 extends over 16 amino acids. V trimming: 1 base; J trimming: 9 bases; junction bases outside the gene matches: 12. Germline loops: CDR1 MNHNS, CDR2 SASEGT.

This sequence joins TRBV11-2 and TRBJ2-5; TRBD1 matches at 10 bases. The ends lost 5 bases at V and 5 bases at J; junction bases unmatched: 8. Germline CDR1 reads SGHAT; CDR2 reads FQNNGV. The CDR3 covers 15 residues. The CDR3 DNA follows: TGTGCCAGCAGCCCCCGGGACAGGGGTGTGGAGACCCAGTACTTC. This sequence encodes CASSPRDRGVETQYF. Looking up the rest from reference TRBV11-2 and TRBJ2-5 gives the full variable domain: EAGVAQSPRYKIIEKRQSVAFWCNPISGHATLYWYQQILGQGPKLLIQFQNNGVVDDSQLPKDRFSAERLKGVDSTLKIQPAKLEDSAVYLCASSPRDRGVETQYFGPGTRLLVL.

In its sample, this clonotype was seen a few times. DNA for the CDR3: TGTGCCAGCAGTGAAGAGGCGCTTATCTCCTACAATGAGCAGTTCTTC. Translation: CASSEEALISYNEQFF. The V call is TRBV6-1, the J call TRBJ2-1; D unclear. The CDR3 totals 16 residues. Looked up from germline, CDR1 is MNHNS and CDR2 is SASEGT. The ends were cut back, 1 base at V and 0 bases at J, with 10 bases in the middle.

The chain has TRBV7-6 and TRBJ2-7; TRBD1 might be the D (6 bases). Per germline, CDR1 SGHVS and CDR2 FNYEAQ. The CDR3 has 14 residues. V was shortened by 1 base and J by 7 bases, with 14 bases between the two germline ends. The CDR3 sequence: CASSLEAGVREQYF. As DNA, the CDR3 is TGTGCCAGCAGCTTAGAGGCAGGGGTGAGAGAGCAGTACTTC.

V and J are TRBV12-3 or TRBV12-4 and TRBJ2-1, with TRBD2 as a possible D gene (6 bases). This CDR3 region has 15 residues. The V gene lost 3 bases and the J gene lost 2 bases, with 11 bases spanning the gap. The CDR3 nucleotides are TGTGCCAGCAGTTTGGTGGCGGGGACCTACAATGAGCAGTTCTTC. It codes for CASSLVAGTYNEQFF.

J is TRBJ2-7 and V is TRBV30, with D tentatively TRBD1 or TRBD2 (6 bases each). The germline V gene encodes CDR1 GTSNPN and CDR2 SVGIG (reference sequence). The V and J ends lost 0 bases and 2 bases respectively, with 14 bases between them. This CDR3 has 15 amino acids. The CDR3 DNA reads TGTGCCTGGAGTGTGTGGGGGGCTCTAGCCTACGAGCAGTACTTC. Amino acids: CAWSVWGALAYEQYF.

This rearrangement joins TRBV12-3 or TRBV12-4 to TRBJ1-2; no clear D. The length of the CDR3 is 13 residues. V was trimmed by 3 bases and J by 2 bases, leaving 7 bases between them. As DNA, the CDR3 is TGTGCCAGCAGTTTTTCAGAGAACTATGGCTACACCTTC. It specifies CASSFSENYGYTF.

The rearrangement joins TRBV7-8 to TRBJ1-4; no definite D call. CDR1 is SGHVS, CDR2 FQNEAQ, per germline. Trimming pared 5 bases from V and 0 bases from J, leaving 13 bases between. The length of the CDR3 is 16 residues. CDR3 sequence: CASSAWIGATNEKLFF. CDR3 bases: TGTGCCAGCAGCGCCTGGATCGGGGCAACTAATGAAAAACTGTTTTTT.

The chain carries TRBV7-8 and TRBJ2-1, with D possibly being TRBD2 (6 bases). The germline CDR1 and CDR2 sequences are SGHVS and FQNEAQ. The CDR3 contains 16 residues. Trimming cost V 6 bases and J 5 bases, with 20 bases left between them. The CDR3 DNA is TGTGCCAGCAGTTTCGGAGCGGGTGAAAAGGACAATGAGCAGTTCTTC. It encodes CASSFGAGEKDNEQFF.

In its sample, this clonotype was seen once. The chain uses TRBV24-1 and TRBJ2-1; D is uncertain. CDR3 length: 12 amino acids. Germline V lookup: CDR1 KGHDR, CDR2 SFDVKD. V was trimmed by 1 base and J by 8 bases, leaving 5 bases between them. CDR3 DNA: TGTGCCACCAGTGATTTACCGGATGAGCAGTTCTTC. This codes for CATSDLPDEQFF.

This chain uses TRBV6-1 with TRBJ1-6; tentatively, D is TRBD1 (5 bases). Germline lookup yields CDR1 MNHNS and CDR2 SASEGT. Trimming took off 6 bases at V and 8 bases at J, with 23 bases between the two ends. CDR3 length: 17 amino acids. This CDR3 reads CASSLSTGREEYSPLHF. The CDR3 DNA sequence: TGTGCCAGCAGCCTATCAACGGGCAGGGAGGAGTATTCACCCCTCCACTTT.

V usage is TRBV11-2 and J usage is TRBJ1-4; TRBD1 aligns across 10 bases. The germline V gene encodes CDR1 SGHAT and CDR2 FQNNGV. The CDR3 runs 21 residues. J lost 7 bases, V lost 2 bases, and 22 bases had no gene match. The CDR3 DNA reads TGTGCCAGCAGCTTATCTTCTTGGGACAGGGGATTAGATATCCGGAGTGAAAAACTGTTTTTT. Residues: CASSLSSWDRGLDIRSEKLFF.

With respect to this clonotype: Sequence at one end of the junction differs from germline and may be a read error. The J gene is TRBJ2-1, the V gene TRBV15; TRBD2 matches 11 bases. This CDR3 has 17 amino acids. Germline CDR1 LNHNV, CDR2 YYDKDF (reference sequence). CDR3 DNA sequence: TGTGCCACCAGCGGAGAGATAGCGGGAGGGCCGGAAAATGAGCAGTTCTTC. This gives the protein CATSGEIAGGPENEQFF.

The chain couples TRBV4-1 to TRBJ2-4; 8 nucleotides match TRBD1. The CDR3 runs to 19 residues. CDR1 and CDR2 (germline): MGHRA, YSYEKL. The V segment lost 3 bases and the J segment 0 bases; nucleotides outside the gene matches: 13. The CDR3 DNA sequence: TGCGCCAGCAGCCACCCGACAGGGGATGCCGGAATAGCCAAAAACATTCAGTACTTC. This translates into CASSHPTGDAGIAKNIQYF.

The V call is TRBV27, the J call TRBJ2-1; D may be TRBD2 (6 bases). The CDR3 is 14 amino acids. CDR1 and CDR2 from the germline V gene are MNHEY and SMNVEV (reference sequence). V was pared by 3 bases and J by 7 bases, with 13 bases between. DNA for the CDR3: TGTGCCAGCAGTTTCTCCGGGGGTCTGAATGAGCAGTTCTTC. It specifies CASSFSGGLNEQFF.

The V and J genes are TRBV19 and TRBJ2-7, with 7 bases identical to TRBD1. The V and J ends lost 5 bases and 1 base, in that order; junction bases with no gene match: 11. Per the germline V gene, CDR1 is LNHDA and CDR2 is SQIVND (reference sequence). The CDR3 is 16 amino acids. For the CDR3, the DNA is TGTGCCAGTAGTCTCGAACAGGGGAAAGATTCCTACGAGCAGTACTTC. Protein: CASSLEQGKDSYEQYF.

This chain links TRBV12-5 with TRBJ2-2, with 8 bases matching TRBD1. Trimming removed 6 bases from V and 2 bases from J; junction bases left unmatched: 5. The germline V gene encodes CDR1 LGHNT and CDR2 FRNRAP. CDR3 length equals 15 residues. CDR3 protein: CASGPTGGNTGELFF. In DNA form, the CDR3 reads TGTGCTAGTGGGCCCACAGGGGGTAACACCGGGGAGCTGTTTTTT.

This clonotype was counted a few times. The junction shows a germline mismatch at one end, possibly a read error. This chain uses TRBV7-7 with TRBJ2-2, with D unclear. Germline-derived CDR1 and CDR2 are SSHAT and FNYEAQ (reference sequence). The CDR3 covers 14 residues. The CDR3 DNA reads TGTGCTAGCAGCTTAAGCAGGAACACCGGGGAGCTGTTTTTT. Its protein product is CASSLSRNTGELFF.

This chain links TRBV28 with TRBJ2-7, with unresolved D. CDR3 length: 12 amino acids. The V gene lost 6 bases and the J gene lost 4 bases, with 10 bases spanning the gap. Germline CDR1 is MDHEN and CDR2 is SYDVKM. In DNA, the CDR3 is TGTGCCAGCAGCCGTAACTTTTACGAGCAGTACTTC. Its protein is CASSRNFYEQYF.

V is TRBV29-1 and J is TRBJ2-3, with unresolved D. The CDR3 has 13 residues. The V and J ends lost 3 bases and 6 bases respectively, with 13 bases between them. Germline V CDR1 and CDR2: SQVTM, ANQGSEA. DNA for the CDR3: TGCAGCGTTGAGAGGAGAACCCCGGATACGCAGTATTTT. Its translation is CSVERRTPDTQYF.

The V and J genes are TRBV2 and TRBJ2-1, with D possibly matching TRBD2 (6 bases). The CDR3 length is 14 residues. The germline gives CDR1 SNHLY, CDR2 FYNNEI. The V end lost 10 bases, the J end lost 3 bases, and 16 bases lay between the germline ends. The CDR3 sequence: CAIQTGTGYNEQFF. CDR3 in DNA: TGTGCCATCCAAACCGGGACTGGCTACAATGAGCAGTTCTTC.

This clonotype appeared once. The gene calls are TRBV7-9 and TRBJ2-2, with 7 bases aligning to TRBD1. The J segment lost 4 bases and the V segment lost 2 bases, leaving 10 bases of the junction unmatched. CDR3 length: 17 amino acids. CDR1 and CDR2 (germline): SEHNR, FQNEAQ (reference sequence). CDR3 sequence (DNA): TGTGCCAGCAGCTTAAAGTTGGGACAGAGACCCACCGGGGAGCTGTTTTTT. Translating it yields CASSLKLGQRPTGELFF. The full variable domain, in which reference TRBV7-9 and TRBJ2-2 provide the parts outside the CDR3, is DTGVSQNPRHKITKRGQNVTFRCDPISEHNRLYWYRQTLGQGPEFLTYFQNEAQLEKSRLLSDRFSAERPKGSFSTLEIQRTEQGDSAMYLCASSLKLGQRPTGELFFGEGSRLTVL.

Written as DNA, the CDR3 is TGTGCCAGCAGTTCTTGGACAGCCCGCACCGGGGAGCTGTTTTTT. Its translation is CASSSWTARTGELFF. The chain links TRBV27 to TRBJ2-2; D is perhaps TRBD1 (6 bases). The CDR3 is 15 amino acids. Trimming shortened V by 4 bases and J by 4 bases, and 13 bases separated the two germline ends. CDR1 and CDR2 from the germline V gene are MNHEY and SMNVEV (reference sequence).

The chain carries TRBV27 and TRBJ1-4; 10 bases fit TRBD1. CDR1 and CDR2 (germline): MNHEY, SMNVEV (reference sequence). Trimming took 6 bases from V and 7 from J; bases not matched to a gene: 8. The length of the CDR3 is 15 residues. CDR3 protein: CASRRGTGVVEKLFF. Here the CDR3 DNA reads TGTGCCAGCAGAAGGGGGACAGGGGTTGTTGAAAAACTGTTTTTT.

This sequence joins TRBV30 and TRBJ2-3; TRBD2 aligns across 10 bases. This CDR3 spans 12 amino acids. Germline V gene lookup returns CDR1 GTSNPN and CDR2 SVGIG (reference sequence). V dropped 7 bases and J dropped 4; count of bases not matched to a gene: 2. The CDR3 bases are TGTGCCTCTAGCGGGAGTGCAGATACGCAGTATTTT. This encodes CASSGSADTQYF.

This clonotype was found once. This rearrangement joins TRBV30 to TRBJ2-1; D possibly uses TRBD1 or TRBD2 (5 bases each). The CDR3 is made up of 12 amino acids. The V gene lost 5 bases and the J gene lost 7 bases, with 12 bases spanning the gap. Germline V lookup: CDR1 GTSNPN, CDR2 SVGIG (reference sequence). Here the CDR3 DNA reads TGTGCCTGGGGGGGAATGACGAATGAGCAGTTCTTC. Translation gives CAWGGMTNEQFF.

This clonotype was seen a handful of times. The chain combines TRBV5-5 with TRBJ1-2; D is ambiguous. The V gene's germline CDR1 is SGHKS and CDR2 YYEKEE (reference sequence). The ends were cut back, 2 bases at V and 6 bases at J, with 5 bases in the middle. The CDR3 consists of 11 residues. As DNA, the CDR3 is TGTGCCAGCAGCTTTGGTAATGGCTACACCTTC. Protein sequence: CASSFGNGYTF.